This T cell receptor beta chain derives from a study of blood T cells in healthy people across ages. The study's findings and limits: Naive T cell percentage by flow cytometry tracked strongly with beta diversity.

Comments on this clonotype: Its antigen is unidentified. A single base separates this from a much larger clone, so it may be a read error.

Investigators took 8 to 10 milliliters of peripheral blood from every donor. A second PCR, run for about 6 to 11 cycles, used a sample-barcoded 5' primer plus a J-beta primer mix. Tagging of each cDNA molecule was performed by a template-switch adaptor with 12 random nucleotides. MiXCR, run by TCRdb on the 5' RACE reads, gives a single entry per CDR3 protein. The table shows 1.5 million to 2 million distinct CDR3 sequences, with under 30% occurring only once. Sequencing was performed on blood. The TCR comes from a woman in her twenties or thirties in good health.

The CDR3 DNA is TGTGCCAGCAGTGGGACTAGCGGGAGACAGTACGAGCAGTACGTC. It translates to CASSGTSGRQYEQYV. The V call is TRBV2, the J call TRBJ2-7; TRBD2 matches 13 bases. CDR1 SNHLY and CDR2 FYNNEI come from the germline V gene. Germline trimming cut 4 bases from V and 4 bases from J; bases unmatched to any gene: 4. This CDR3 comprises 15 residues.